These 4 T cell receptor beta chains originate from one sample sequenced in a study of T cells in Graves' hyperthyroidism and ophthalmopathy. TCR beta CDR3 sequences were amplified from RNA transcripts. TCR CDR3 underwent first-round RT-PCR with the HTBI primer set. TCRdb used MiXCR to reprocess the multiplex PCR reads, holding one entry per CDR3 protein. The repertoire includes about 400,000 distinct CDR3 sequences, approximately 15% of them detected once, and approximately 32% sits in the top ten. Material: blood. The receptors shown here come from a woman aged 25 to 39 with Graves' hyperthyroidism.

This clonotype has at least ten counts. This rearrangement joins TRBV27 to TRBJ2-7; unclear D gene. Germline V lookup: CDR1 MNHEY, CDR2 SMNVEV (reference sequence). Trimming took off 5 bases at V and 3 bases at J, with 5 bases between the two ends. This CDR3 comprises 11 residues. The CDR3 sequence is CASSRLYEQYF. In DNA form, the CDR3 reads TGTGCCAGCAGTCGCCTCTACGAGCAGTACTTC.

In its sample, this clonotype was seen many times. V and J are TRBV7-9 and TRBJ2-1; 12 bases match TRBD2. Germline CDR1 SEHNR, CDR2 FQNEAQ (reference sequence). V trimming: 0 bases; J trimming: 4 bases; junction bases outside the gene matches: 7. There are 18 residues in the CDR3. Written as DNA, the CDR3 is TGTGCCAGCAGCTTAGCTGGGGTCACTAGCGGGAGGTACAATGAGCAGTTCTTC. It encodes CASSLAGVTSGRYNEQFF.

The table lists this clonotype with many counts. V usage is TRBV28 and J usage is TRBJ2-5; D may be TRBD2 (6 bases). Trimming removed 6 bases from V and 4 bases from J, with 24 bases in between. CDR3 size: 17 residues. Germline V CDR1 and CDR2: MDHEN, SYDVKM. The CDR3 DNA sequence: TGTGCCAGCAGCTTCACGGGAGCAACTCCGGGACGAGAGACCCAGTACTTC. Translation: CASSFTGATPGRETQYF.

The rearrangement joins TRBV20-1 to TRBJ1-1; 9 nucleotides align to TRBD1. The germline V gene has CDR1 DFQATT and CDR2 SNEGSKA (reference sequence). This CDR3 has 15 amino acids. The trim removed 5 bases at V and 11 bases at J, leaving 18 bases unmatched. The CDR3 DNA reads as TGCAGTGCTCCTCCTCCGGGACAGGGCGCCTTGCGGGCTTTCTTT. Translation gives CSAPPPGQGALRAFF.